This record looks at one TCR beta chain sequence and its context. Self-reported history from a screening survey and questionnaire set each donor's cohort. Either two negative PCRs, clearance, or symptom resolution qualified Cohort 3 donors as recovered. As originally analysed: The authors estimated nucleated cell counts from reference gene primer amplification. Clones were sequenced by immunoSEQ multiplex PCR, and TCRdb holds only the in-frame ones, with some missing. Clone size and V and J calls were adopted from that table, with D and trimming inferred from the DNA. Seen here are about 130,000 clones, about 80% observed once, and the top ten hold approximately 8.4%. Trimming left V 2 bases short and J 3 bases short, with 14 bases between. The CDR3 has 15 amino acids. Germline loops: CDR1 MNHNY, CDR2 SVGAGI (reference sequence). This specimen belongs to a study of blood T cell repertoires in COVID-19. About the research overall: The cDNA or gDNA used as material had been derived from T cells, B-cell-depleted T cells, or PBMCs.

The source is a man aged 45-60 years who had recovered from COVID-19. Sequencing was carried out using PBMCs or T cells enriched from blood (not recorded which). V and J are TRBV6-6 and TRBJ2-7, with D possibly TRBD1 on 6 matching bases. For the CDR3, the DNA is TGTGCCAGCAGTTACCCAGAGAGAGGGGGCTACGAGCAGTACTTC. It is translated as CASSYPERGGYEQYF.